A selection of T cell receptor beta chains follows, all from one sample in a study of pediatric ulcerative colitis. Profiled with immunoSEQ multiplex PCR; TCRdb holds only in-frame clones, not every one. The sample lists around 64,000 clones; over 65% were seen once. Sequenced input: blood. These receptors all come from a boy aged 5-17 years with moderate ulcerative colitis. Both conserved end residues are part of each CDR3. The D gene is left open where the match is weak. The size entry is marked missing in some rows and otherwise reads once, few, many or a size class.

>NA|NA|TRBV7-9|TRBJ2-2
TGTGCCAGCAGCCCCTCAGGGGCGTCGCTCACCGGGGAGCTGTTTTTT
CASSPSGASLTGELFF
>NA|NA|TRBV25-1|TRBJ1-3
TGTGCCAGCAGTGATCTTTCAGGGGCTGGAAACACCATATATTTT
CASSDLSGAGNTIYF
>NA|NA|TRBV7-2|TRBJ2-3
TGTGCCAGCAGCTTCAGTCAGCGAGGCACAGATACGCAGTATTTT
CASSFSQRGTDTQYF
>NA|NA|TRBV4-1|TRBJ2-7
TGCGCCAGCAGCCAAGGGACAATGACCTCCTACGAGCAGTACTTC
CASSQGTMTSYEQYF
>NA|NA|TRBV11-3|TRBJ1-3
TGTGCCAGCAGCTCAACAGGGAGAGGAAACACCATATATTTT
CASSSTGRGNTIYF
>NA|NA|TRBV10-2|TRBJ2-7
TGCGCCAGCAGGTCTCACTACGAGCAGTACTTC
CASRSHYEQYF
>TRBD2|NA|TRBV6-4|TRBJ2-3
TGTGCCAGCGCCTCACTAGCGGGGGGAAGTTCGGATACGCAGTATTTT
CASASLAGGSSDTQYF
>TRBD2|NA|TRBV6-4|TRBJ2-2
TGTGCCAGCAGTCCGGGACTAGCGGGGGGTGCCGGGGAGCTGTTTTTT
CASSPGLAGGAGELFF
>NA|NA|TRBV7-9|TRBJ2-5
TGTGCCAGCAGCTTAGAAGGTCGGGTTGGTGAGACCCAGTACTTC
CASSLEGRVGETQYF
>NA|once|TRBV5-4|TRBJ1-5
TGTGCCAGCAGCTTGGAACCCCAGGGGAGCAGCAATCAGCCCCAGCATTTT
CASSLEPQGSSNQPQHF
>NA|NA|TRBV4-2|TRBJ1-2
TGTGCCAGCATAGGTGGGGGGTATGGCTACACCTTC
CASIGGGYGYTF
>NA|NA|TRBV5-1|TRBJ2-7
TGCGCCAGCAGCTTGGATGGGAACGCCTACGAGCAGTACTTC
CASSLDGNAYEQYF
>NA|NA|TRBV6-1|TRBJ2-7
TGTGCCAGCAGTGAGCAGGGTTCCTACGAGCAGTACTTC
CASSEQGSYEQYF
>TRBD1|NA|TRBV15|TRBJ2-5
TGTGCCACCAGCCGCGGGACAGGGGCCTTTAACTTC
CATSRGTGAFNF
>NA|NA|TRBV6-6|TRBJ2-5
TGTGCCAGCACACCGGGAGTGCGGGAGACCCAGTACTTC
CASTPGVRETQYF
>TRBD2|once|TRBV30|TRBJ2-3
TGTGCCTGGAGTGGGAAGAGCGGGAGTAGGACAGATACGCAGTATTTT
CAWSGKSGSRTDTQYF
>NA|NA|TRBV15|TRBJ2-3
TGTGCCACCAGCAGGCGCACAGATACGCAGTATTTT
CATSRRTDTQYF
>NA|NA|TRBV14|TRBJ2-1
TGTGCCAGCAGCGATACACAGGGATGGGACAATGAGCAGTTCTTC
CASSDTQGWDNEQFF
>NA|NA|TRBV28|TRBJ1-2
TGTGCCATTTTGGACCTTGGCCATGGCTACACCTTC
CAILDLGHGYTF
>NA|NA|TRBV27|TRBJ1-1
TGTGCCAGCAGTTTATCGCCATACGCCTCTGAAGCTTTCTTT
CASSLSPYASEAFF
>NA|NA|TRBV29-1|TRBJ1-2
TGCAGCGCAGATAGGGACTATGGCTACACCTTC
CSADRDYGYTF
>TRBD2|NA|TRBV29-1|TRBJ2-3
TGCAGCGTTCTCCTGGCTAGCGGATCCACAGATACGCAGTATTTT
CSVLLASGSTDTQYF
>NA|NA|TRBV28|TRBJ1-5
TGTGCCAGCAGTTTAAGAGGGCGGGGGAATAGCAATCAGCCCCAGCATTTT
CASSLRGRGNSNQPQHF
>TRBD1|few|TRBV9|TRBJ1-1
TGTGCCAGCAGCCCCGGGACAGGTTTGAACACTGAAGCTTTCTTT
CASSPGTGLNTEAFF
>NA|once|TRBV6-1|TRBJ1-1
TGTGCCAGCAGTGAGAGACCGAGGGACACTGAAGCTTTCTTT
CASSERPRDTEAFF
>NA|NA|TRBV28|TRBJ2-2
TGTGCCAGCAGCCCCCTCAGGGCGAAGGCAACCGGGGAGCTGTTTTTT
CASSPLRAKATGELFF
>TRBD2|NA|TRBV4-2|TRBJ2-7
TGTGCCAGCAGCCCCACCCTGCGGCGGGAGAGAAACTACGAGCAGTACTTC
CASSPTLRRERNYEQYF
>NA|NA|TRBV7-9|TRBJ2-5
TGTGCCAGCACCCTCTCGGGGAGCCAAGAGACCCAGTACTTC
CASTLSGSQETQYF
>NA|few|TRBV19|TRBJ2-7
TGTGCCAGTAGTCCCCGTTTTGGGACCTTCTACGAGCAGTACTTC
CASSPRFGTFYEQYF
>TRBD1|NA|TRBV30|TRBJ1-2
TGTGCCTGGAGTGTAGCTACAGGGGCGGGCTATGGCTACACCTTC
CAWSVATGAGYGYTF
>NA|NA|TRBV6-5|TRBJ1-3
TGTGCCAGCAGTTACTCGGGCAGCGCTTCGGGAAACACCATATATTTT
CASSYSGSASGNTIYF
>NA|once|TRBV9|TRBJ2-7
TGTGCCAGCAGCATGGGAGGTGCGAGGGAGTCCTACGAGCAGTACTTC
CASSMGGARESYEQYF
>TRBD1|NA|TRBV7-6|TRBJ1-6
TGTGCCAGCAGCGCCCGGGACAGGAATTCACCCCTCCACTTT
CASSARDRNSPLHF
>TRBD1|NA|TRBV18|TRBJ1-1
TGTGCCAGCTCAACCGGACAGGGTAGAATGAACACTGAAGCTTTCTTT
CASSTGQGRMNTEAFF
>NA|NA|TRBV7-2|TRBJ1-2
TGTGCCAGCAGCTTAGCCTCAAACTATGGCTACACCTTC
CASSLASNYGYTF
>NA|NA|TRBV25-1|TRBJ1-4
TGTGCCAGCAGTGAAGACAATGGAGTTGAAAAACTGTTTTTT
CASSEDNGVEKLFF
>NA|few|TRBV19|TRBJ2-7
TGTGCCAGTAGTATCGGGGGAACTAGCGAGCAGTACTTC
CASSIGGTSEQYF
>NA|NA|TRBV7-9|TRBJ1-6
TGTGCCAGCAGCTTAGCGCGGCAAAGTAATTCACCCCTCCACTTT
CASSLARQSNSPLHF
>TRBD1|NA|TRBV4-1|TRBJ1-1
TGCGCCAGCAGCCAAGATTCGGACAGGGGAAACACTGAAGCTTTCTTT
CASSQDSDRGNTEAFF
>TRBD2|NA|TRBV2|TRBJ2-7
TGTGCCAGCAACCCTCGGGACTACTCCTACGAGCAGTACTTC
CASNPRDYSYEQYF
>NA|NA|TRBV6-5|TRBJ2-7
TGTGCCAGCAGTTACTCGGGACTGAACCCCTACGAGCAGTACTTC
CASSYSGLNPYEQYF